The clone carrying this TCR beta chain was recorded at least ten times. Its antigen is undetermined. Germline V gives CDR1 DFQATT, CDR2 SNEGSKA (reference sequence). Germline trimming cut 6 bases from V and 6 bases from J; bases unmatched to any gene: 11. This CDR3 region has 13 residues. This entry belongs to a study of T cell repertoires in cytomegalovirus infection. Study-wide findings and caveats: Dominating the ex vivo response were TCR beta clonotypes that were CMV-specific and HLA-C-restricted.

TCRdb itself ran the reads through MiXCR, one entry per CDR3 protein. The sample lists under 250,000 distinct CDR3 sequences; 6% to 8% were seen once. The origin of this receptor is a human donor in good health (CMV status not recorded). Some clones in this sample may be carry-over from other donors' samples. The chain links TRBV20-1 to TRBJ2-7; the match to TRBD2 covers 7 bases. Material: PBMCs. CDR3: CSASRPSGAEQYF. CDR3 in DNA: TGCAGTGCCAGTCGCCCTAGCGGTGCCGAGCAGTACTTC.